These 4 T cell receptor beta chains originate from one sample sequenced in a study of CD8 T cell repertoires and HIV-1 epitope variants. Using immunoSEQ multiplex PCR, the repertoire was profiled, and TCRdb retains in-frame clones only, with some absent. The top ten clones hold around 24% of a sample with some 87,000 clones, just under 75% of them seen once. Input material: uncultured baseline CD8+ T cells from peripheral blood mononuclear cells (PBMCs). The receptors shown here come from a male donor with HIV.

This chain connects TRBV7-6 to TRBJ2-5, with TRBD2 matching 13 bases. The CDR3 totals 15 residues. The V and J ends lost 1 base and 4 bases, in that order; junction bases with no gene match: 0. Germline V gene lookup returns CDR1 SGHVS and CDR2 FNYEAQ. The CDR3 DNA reads TGTGCCAGCAGCTTAGGGACTAGCGGGGGAGAGACCCAGTACTTC. Amino acid sequence: CASSLGTSGGETQYF.

The rearrangement joins TRBV4-3 to TRBJ1-2; TRBD1 might be the D (5 bases). Germline loops: CDR1 LGHNA, CDR2 YSLEER. V lost 1 base and J 0 bases, leaving 12 bases between the germline ends. The CDR3 has 16 amino acids. The CDR3 DNA is TGCGCCAGCAGCCAAGGAGGGACTAGAACTAACTATGGCTACACCTTC. This sequence encodes CASSQGGTRTNYGYTF.

This clone showed up just once. This chain connects TRBV28 to TRBJ2-3; D remains ambiguous. Trimming took off 5 bases at V and 4 bases at J, with 16 bases between the two ends. CDR1 is MDHEN, CDR2 SYDVKM, per germline. The length of the CDR3 is 15 residues. The CDR3 reads CASSPPALRPDTQYF. As DNA, the CDR3 is TGTGCCAGCAGTCCCCCCGCGCTTCGCCCAGATACGCAGTATTTT.

This clone was counted only a few times. CDR3 sequence: CASSLRTGGSEKLFF. The CDR3 DNA reads as TGTGCCAGCAGCCTAAGGACAGGGGGCAGTGAAAAACTGTTTTTT. The chain combines TRBV7-9 with TRBJ1-4; 11 bases map to TRBD1. CDR1 and CDR2 from the germline V gene are SEHNR and FQNEAQ (reference sequence). Germline trimming cut 5 bases from V and 7 bases from J; bases unmatched to any gene: 6. This CDR3 region has 15 residues.